This passage covers 19 T cell receptor beta chains from one sample sequenced in a study of monozygotic twins with inflammatory bowel disease. No DNA is given; TCRdb re-called the 5' RACE reads and lists each CDR3 protein once. The sample has a few hundred thousand distinct CDR3 sequences. The sample consisted of blood. All receptors derive from a human donor with ulcerative colitis or Crohn's disease, or a healthy co-twin of an affected twin (not recorded which).

The chain employs TRBV29-1 and TRBJ2-7. CDR3 length: 15 residues. Germline V gives CDR1 SQVTM, CDR2 ANQGSEA. The CDR3 spells CSMELGKLSTYEQYF.

CDR3 residues: CASSYIGHNQPQHF. The rearrangement uses TRBV7-9 and TRBJ1-5; TCRdb lists TRBD1, though no DNA is available to test this call. CDR1 and CDR2 (germline): SEHNR, FQNEAQ (reference sequence). The CDR3 is 14 amino acids.

The chain carries TRBV7-6 and TRBJ1-2; TCRdb outputs TRBD1, but without DNA this stays unchecked. Germline-derived CDR1 and CDR2 are SGHVS and FNYEAQ. CDR3 length: 19 amino acids. CDR3 in amino acids: CASSLENKGGRSSNYGYTF.

This chain joins TRBV4-2 and TRBJ2-5. Germline V gives CDR1 LGHNA, CDR2 YNFKEQ. The CDR3 is made up of 15 amino acids. The CDR3 reads CASSQDFTAEETQYF.

J is TRBJ2-7 and V is TRBV3-1; the D call from TCRdb, TRBD2, cannot be confirmed without DNA. The germline CDR1 and CDR2 sequences are LGHDT and YNNKEL (reference sequence). The CDR3 is 17 residues long. CDR3 sequence: CASSQGVGGAGGYEQYF.

This sequence joins TRBV6-5 and TRBJ1-1; lacking DNA, the TRBD1 call made by TCRdb goes unchecked. CDR1 is MNHEY, CDR2 SVGAGI, per germline. The CDR3 is made up of 15 amino acids. The chain's CDR3 is CASSYKTGGPTEAFF.

The chain employs TRBV28 and TRBJ2-1; the TRBD1 assignment by TCRdb is unverifiable without DNA. The CDR3 runs to 15 residues. CDR1 MDHEN and CDR2 SYDVKM come from the germline V gene. The CDR3 protein is CASSLWRGAHNEQFF. Combining the CDR3 with reference TRBV28 and TRBJ2-1 gives the whole variable domain DVKVTQSSRYLVKRTGEKVFLECVQDMDHENMFWYRQDPGLGLRLIYFSYDVKMKEKGDIPEGYSVSREKKERFSLILESASTNQTSMYLCASSLWRGAHNEQFFGPGTRLTVL.

The rearrangement uses TRBV29-1 and TRBJ2-3; TCRdb returns TRBD2, unconfirmable since there is no DNA. Germline CDR1 is SQVTM and CDR2 is ANQGSEA. The CDR3 spans 14 residues. The CDR3 is CSGGLAGGTDTQYF.

This rearrangement joins TRBV27 to TRBJ1-1. Germline CDR1 MNHEY, CDR2 SMNVEV (reference sequence). The CDR3 is 15 residues long. The CDR3 sequence is CASSFGGVRTTEAFF.

The chain joins TRBV7-3 to TRBJ2-3; no DNA is available, so the TRBD1 call from TCRdb remains unchecked. There are 13 residues in the CDR3. From germline, CDR1 is SGHTA and CDR2 FQGTGA. The CDR3 protein is CASSLKRGDTQYF.

The chain couples TRBV5-1 to TRBJ1-4. CDR3 length: 14 amino acids. Germline CDR1 and CDR2: SGHRS and YFSETQ. CDR3 amino acids: CASSLRTTNEKLFF.

The gene calls are TRBV6-5 and TRBJ2-1; TCRdb proposes TRBD2, but this gene call is untestable without DNA. This CDR3 has 15 amino acids. Germline-derived CDR1 and CDR2 are MNHEY and SVGAGI. The CDR3 here is CASSYVAGGYNEQFF.

The J gene is TRBJ2-1, the V gene TRBV2; the TRBD1 assignment by TCRdb is unverifiable without DNA. The CDR3 sequence is 15 residues long. Germline values: CDR1 SNHLY, CDR2 FYNNEI. CDR3 residues: CASSEDRDWPVEQFF. The full variable domain, with the rest looked up from reference TRBV2 and TRBJ2-1, is EPEVTQTPSHQVTQMGQEVILRCVPISNHLYFYWYRQILGQKVEFLVSFYNNEISEKSEIFDDQFSVERPDGSNFTLKIRSTKLEDSAMYFCASSEDRDWPVEQFFGPGTRLTVL.

The J gene is TRBJ2-7, the V gene TRBV3-1; lacking DNA, the TRBD1 call made by TCRdb goes unchecked. Germline assignment: CDR1 LGHDT and CDR2 YNNKEL (reference sequence). The CDR3 has 12 amino acids. Here the CDR3 reads CASSQDRAREYF.

V gene TRBV21-1 combines with J gene TRBJ2-7. TRBV21-1 is annotated as a pseudogene. This CDR3 comprises 17 residues. CDR3 sequence reads: CASSKDGGLARYYEQYF.

The rearrangement joins TRBV6-5 to TRBJ2-2. From germline, CDR1 is MNHEY and CDR2 SVGAGI. The CDR3 totals 16 residues. This chain's CDR3 is CASRYRWQANTGELFF.

The V call is TRBV7-3, the J call TRBJ2-1; with no DNA, the TCRdb D assignment of TRBD1 cannot be verified. Germline V CDR1 and CDR2: SGHTA, FQGTGA. This CDR3 has 18 residues. CDR3 sequence: CASSIYDRGYRLYNEQFF.

The rearrangement links TRBV7-9 to TRBJ2-5. The CDR3 loop spans 11 amino acids. Germline-derived CDR1 and CDR2 are SEHNR and FQNEAQ (reference sequence). CDR3: CASSLYETQYF. Complete variable domain (other parts from reference TRBV7-9 and TRBJ2-5): DTGVSQNPRHKITKRGQNVTFRCDPISEHNRLYWYRQTLGQGPEFLTYFQNEAQLEKSRLLSDRFSAERPKGSFSTLEIQRTEQGDSAMYLCASSLYETQYFGPGTRLLVL.

The V call is TRBV5-1, the J call TRBJ2-1; TCRdb designates TRBD1, a call that cannot be tested without DNA. This CDR3 has 15 residues. CDR1 SGHRS and CDR2 YFSETQ come from the germline V gene. The CDR3 reads CASSLTDRIYNEQFF.